The following is a TCR beta chain sequence with its context. Its recognized antigen is unknown. Nothing much larger sits one base from this clone, and base qualities are not available. These data originate in a study of technical replicates of blood from four donors listed by TCRdb under 2017. Libraries came from the immunoSEQ multiplex PCR assay. Entries here come from immuneACCESS through TCRdb and include only in-frame sequences with V and J called. Some clones fail to appear in such tables; in the studies checked, an unresolved V gene covers under half of the shortfall, and the cause of the remainder is unknown. The sample table shows about 74,000 clones, and 81% are seen once. The ten largest account for 3% to 4.5% of the sample. The CDR3 covers 15 residues, taking in both the cysteine and the phenylalanine. CDR3 DNA only is kept here, 45 bases in frame from base 1. V and J are truncated by 6 bases and 0 bases respectively, leaving an intervening sequence of 15 bases. Via the germline V gene, CDR1 is SQVTM and CDR2 ANQGSEA.

The rearranged segments are TRBV29-1 and TRBJ2-1; the D gene cannot be resolved reliably. Input material: PBMCs. This clonotype was sampled from a human donor in good health. Some clones in this sample may be carry-over from other donors' samples. The CDR3: CSVLEYLHSYNEQFF. The nucleotide sequence reads as follows: TGCAGCGTCCTAGAGTACCTCCACTCCTACAATGAGCAGTTCTTC.